This TCR beta chain was documented in a study of blood T cells in healthy people across ages (dated by TCRdb to the mid-2010s). For context, the study as a whole: Template switching captured roughly one uniquely barcoded TCR beta cDNA molecule per two T cells in model experiments. Age-related changes in TCR beta repertoire diversity were measured in the study by deep sequencing normalized with unique cDNA molecular identifiers. The donors were divided into four age groups: young (average around 16 years), middle-aged (about 39), aged (about 60) and long-lived (around 87). To avoid experimental bias, donors of different ages were randomly spread across the sequencing lanes. Using the same blood draw, the study looked at two additional independent replicas of 1 million unique cDNA reads for two donors, one aged 18 to 30 and the other aged 80 or older. Beyond this particular receptor, the publication reports: The CMV infection status of donors was not known, potentially confounding age-related changes in expanded clonotypes. Compared with the aged group, the long-lived group had more naive CD4+ T cells, fewer expanded clones and increased TCR diversity, a pattern suggesting age selection. Conclusive comparison of naive and antigen-experienced compartments was prevented by the profiling of bulk unsorted PBMCs. As age increased, observed TCR beta diversity per million T cells dropped in a roughly linear way, and a significant reduction was already evident by age roughly 36. Observed TCR beta diversity correlated strongly with the percentage of naive T cells measured by flow cytometry. Estimates of total diversity based on one million sequenced T cells were considered lower bounds and underestimates.

V and J are truncated by 0 bases and 8 bases respectively, leaving an intervening sequence of 6 bases. The CDR3 contains 12 residues, cysteine and phenylalanine counted. Just the 36-base CDR3 DNA is kept, in frame starting at base 1. The CDR1 and CDR2 encoded by the germline V gene are SGHRS and YFSETQ. This clonotype was observed at least ten times. Its antigen is still unknown. Per-base quality was not reported, and no clone a single base away is much larger than it. To prepare the library, 5' RACE was applied. The sequencer listed for this sample is Illumina HiSeq 2500. A second PCR of roughly 6 to 12 cycles was performed with a sample-barcoded 5' primer and a J-beta primer mix. A template-switch 5' adaptor carrying 12 random nucleotides introduced a unique molecular identifier onto each TCR beta cDNA molecule. Each sample yielded at least 2.5 million CDR3-containing paired-end reads. First-strand cDNA was synthesized from all RNA with the Mint cDNA synthesis kit, primed by a TRBC-specific oligonucleotide. Following uracil-DNA glycosylase treatment, a first 18-cycle PCR with universal primers M1SS and BC2_uni_R was performed on all cDNA. Concerning the study's data processing: Normalization of each sample was performed by random selection of 1 million high-quality reads, each carrying a distinct molecular identifier. Instead of being binned into consensus sequences, reads with shared molecular identifiers were discarded. MiTCR, with a Q25 quality threshold and the strictest error-elimination algorithm, was used for CDR3 identification, clonotype clustering and error correction. A nonparametric unseen species model using Euler transformation provided a lower-bound estimate of total TCR beta diversity. TCRdb's own reprocessing of the public reads used fastp at Q25 and MiXCR and kept productive beta chains. When rows share a CDR3 protein, they turn into one entry using the most common DNA and genes. TCRdb's processing, not the authors', yielded these V and J calls. This sample comprises more than 1,400,000 distinct CDR3 sequences, roughly 40% of them detected only once. Together, the top ten hold roughly 7.7% of the sample.

Donors were 39 systemically healthy Caucasian individuals from Russia aged roughly 6 to 95 years. Each donor gave 8 to 10 milliliters of peripheral blood, drawn into EDTA-treated Vacutainer tubes. Ficoll-Paque density-gradient centrifugation was used to isolate PBMCs, with at least 6.5 million per sample. Total RNA was extracted from PBMCs with Trizol reagent, with at least 5.5 micrograms obtained per sample. For every donor, an aliquot of PBMCs went through flow cytometry to measure the percentages of naive CD45RAhigh/CD27high T cells. This TCR derives from a woman between 18 and 29 years old in good health. The chain was built from TRBV5-1 and TRBJ2-1, and possibly TRBD2, on 5 matching bases. The sample comprised blood. CDR3 protein: CASSLAGDEQFF. The bases read TGCGCCAGCAGCTTGGCCGGGGATGAGCAGTTCTTC.